Listed below are T cell receptor beta chains from one sample, sequenced in a study of blood T cell repertoires in COVID-19. TCRdb keeps only in-frame clones here, not all; method: immunoSEQ multiplex PCR. Among fewer than 150,000 clones listed, approximately 85% were seen once. The sample comprised peripheral blood. These TCRs come from a human donor in a cohort sampled during active COVID-19. Both conserved end residues are part of each CDR3. A D gene is named only where the DNA matches it firmly. Some rows have no size entry. The others give once, few or many, or a class for an expanded clone.

TRBD2 | NA | TRBJ2-3 | TRBV5-1 | CASSLGLAGGHSTDTQYF | TGCGCCAGCAGCTTGGGACTAGCGGGGGGGCATAGCACAGATACGCAGTATTTT
NA | NA | TRBJ2-5 | TRBV6-5 | CASSYGGRSETQYF | TGTGCCAGCAGTTACGGAGGCAGGTCAGAGACCCAGTACTTC
NA | NA | TRBJ2-5 | TRBV19 | CASSIDAEPGAETQYF | TGTGCCAGTAGTATAGACGCAGAACCAGGGGCGGAGACCCAGTACTTC
NA | NA | TRBJ2-1 | TRBV29-1 | CSAEPGIYNEQFF | TGCAGCGCCGAACCAGGGATCTACAATGAGCAGTTCTTC
NA | NA | TRBJ1-3 | TRBV12-3/TRBV12-4 | CASRQGSGNTIYF | TGTGCCAGCAGGCAGGGCTCTGGAAACACCATATATTTT
TRBD1 | NA | TRBJ1-3 | TRBV11-2 | CASSLDRGRFTGNTIYF | TGTGCCAGCAGCTTGGACAGGGGGCGTTTCACTGGAAACACCATATATTTT
NA | NA | TRBJ2-7 | TRBV3-1/TRBV3-2 | CASSQMSAGPYEQYF | TGTGCCAGCAGCCAGATGTCGGCAGGGCCCTACGAGCAGTACTTC
TRBD1 | NA | TRBJ1-6 | TRBV14 | CASSRGQGENSPLHF | TGTGCCAGCAGCCGAGGACAGGGGGAAAATTCACCCCTCCACTTT
NA | NA | TRBJ1-1 | TRBV12-3/TRBV12-4 | CASSLIMNTEAFF | TGTGCCAGCAGTTTAATCATGAACACTGAAGCTTTCTTT
NA | NA | TRBJ1-5 | TRBV19 | CASSIREIMGQPQHF | TGTGCCAGTAGTATCAGGGAAATCATGGGTCAGCCCCAGCATTTT
NA | NA | TRBJ2-2 | TRBV19 | CASSIPAGVFANTGELFF | TGTGCCAGTAGTATCCCCGCAGGGGTGTTCGCGAACACCGGGGAGCTGTTTTTT
NA | NA | TRBJ1-2 | TRBV18 | CASSPETNYGYTF | TGTGCCAGCTCACCAGAGACTAACTATGGCTACACCTTC
NA | NA | TRBJ2-1 | TRBV11-3 | CASSLGQGPYNEQFF | TGTGCCAGCAGCTTAGGCCAGGGTCCCTACAATGAGCAGTTCTTC
NA | few | TRBJ1-6 | TRBV28 | CASSPPGMRMDSYNSPLHF | TGTGCCAGCAGTCCCCCCGGGATGCGAATGGACTCCTATAATTCACCCCTCCACTTT
NA | few | TRBJ2-1 | TRBV11-3 | CASSLSQGGKFF | TGTGCCAGCAGCTTATCTCAGGGAGGTAAGTTCTTC
TRBD1 | NA | TRBJ1-2 | TRBV28 | CASSLVGQGNYGYTF | TGTGCCAGCAGTTTAGTGGGACAGGGGAACTATGGCTACACCTTC
TRBD2 | NA | TRBJ2-7 | TRBV30 | CAWNAGGPYEQYF | TGTGCCTGGAATGCGGGGGGCCCTTACGAGCAGTACTTC
TRBD2 | NA | TRBJ2-1 | TRBV5-4 | CASSHSGGATNEQFF | TGTGCCAGCAGCCATAGCGGGGGGGCCACGAATGAGCAGTTCTTC
NA | NA | TRBJ1-2 | TRBV7-9 | CASSATIPGHPNYGYTF | TGTGCCAGCAGCGCAACGATACCGGGACACCCTAACTATGGCTACACCTTC
NA | NA | TRBJ1-2 | TRBV4-3 | CASSQEGDYGYTF | TGCGCCAGCAGCCAAGAGGGCGACTATGGCTACACCTTC
TRBD1 | NA | TRBJ1-6 | TRBV27 | CATSTGGNSPLHF | TGTGCCACCTCAACAGGGGGCAATTCACCCCTCCACTTT
TRBD2 | few | TRBJ2-7 | TRBV5-5 | CASSLAGGPYEQYF | TGTGCCAGCTCTTTAGCGGGGGGCCCCTACGAGCAGTACTTC
TRBD2 | NA | TRBJ2-5 | TRBV13 | CASSRTSGVALGETQYF | TGTGCCAGCAGCCGAACTAGCGGGGTGGCTTTAGGTGAGACCCAGTACTTC
TRBD2 | NA | TRBJ2-7 | TRBV5-1 | CASSLTSGSYEQYF | TGCGCCAGCAGCTTGACTAGCGGGTCTTACGAGCAGTACTTC
NA | NA | TRBJ1-2 | TRBV29-1 | CSDRDLAYGYTF | TGCAGCGACAGGGATTTGGCCTATGGCTACACCTTC
NA | NA | TRBJ1-2 | TRBV12-3/TRBV12-4 | CASEVLNYGYTF | TGTGCCAGCGAGGTCCTGAACTATGGCTACACCTTC
NA | NA | TRBJ2-3 | TRBV19 | CASSRDFTDTQYF | TGTGCCAGTAGTCGGGACTTCACAGATACGCAGTATTTT
NA | NA | TRBJ1-2 | TRBV19 | CASSPQGSGGYTF | TGTGCCAGTAGTCCTCAGGGGTCTGGCGGCTACACCTTC
TRBD2 | once | TRBJ2-1 | TRBV19 | CASSMGGLAPNEQFF | TGTGCCAGTAGTATGGGGGGACTAGCCCCCAATGAGCAGTTCTTC
NA | once | TRBJ2-5 | TRBV5-4 | CASSLDREETQYF | TGTGCCAGCAGCTTGGACAGGGAAGAGACCCAGTACTTC
NA | NA | TRBJ2-1 | TRBV5-8 | CASTTLAGNEQFF | TGTGCCAGCACCACACTCGCGGGCAATGAGCAGTTCTTC
NA | NA | TRBJ1-1 | TRBV4-1 | CASSQDPPGVIWGTEAFF | TGCGCCAGCAGCCAAGATCCCCCAGGGGTGATTTGGGGCACTGAAGCTTTCTTT
NA | NA | TRBJ1-1 | TRBV6-5 | CASSRGETEAFF | TGTGCCAGCAGCCGGGGGGAGACTGAAGCTTTCTTT
TRBD1 | NA | TRBJ1-2 | TRBV5-5 | CASSYRDRGRGYTF | TGTGCCAGCAGCTACCGGGACAGGGGGCGAGGCTACACCTTC
TRBD2 | NA | TRBJ2-7 | TRBV12-3/TRBV12-4 | CASSTRGSEQYF | TGTGCCAGCAGTACTCGCGGGAGCGAGCAGTACTTC